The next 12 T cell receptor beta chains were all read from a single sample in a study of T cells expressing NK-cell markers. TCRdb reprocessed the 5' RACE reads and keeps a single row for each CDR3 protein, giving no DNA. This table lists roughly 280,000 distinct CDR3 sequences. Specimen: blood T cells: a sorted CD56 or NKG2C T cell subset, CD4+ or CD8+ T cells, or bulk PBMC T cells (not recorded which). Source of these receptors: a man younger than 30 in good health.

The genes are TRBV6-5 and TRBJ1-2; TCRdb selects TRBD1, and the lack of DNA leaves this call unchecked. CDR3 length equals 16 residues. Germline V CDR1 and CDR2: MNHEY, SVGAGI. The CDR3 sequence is CASSYFVAGTDYGYTF.

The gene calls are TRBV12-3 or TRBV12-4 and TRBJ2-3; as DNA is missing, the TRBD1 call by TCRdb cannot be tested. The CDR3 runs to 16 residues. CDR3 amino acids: CASRPAGRASTDTQYF.

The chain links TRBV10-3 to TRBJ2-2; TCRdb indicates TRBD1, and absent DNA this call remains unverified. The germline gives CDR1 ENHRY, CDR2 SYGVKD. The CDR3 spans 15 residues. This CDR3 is CAISPLDRGQGELFF.

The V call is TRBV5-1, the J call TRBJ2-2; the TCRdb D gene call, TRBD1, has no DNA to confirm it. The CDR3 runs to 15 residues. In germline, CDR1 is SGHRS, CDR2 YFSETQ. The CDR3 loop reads CASSTGQGRTGELFF.

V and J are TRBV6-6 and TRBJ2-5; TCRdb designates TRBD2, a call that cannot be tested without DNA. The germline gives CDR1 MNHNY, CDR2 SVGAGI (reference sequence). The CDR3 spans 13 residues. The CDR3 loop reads CASSSSGAETQYF.

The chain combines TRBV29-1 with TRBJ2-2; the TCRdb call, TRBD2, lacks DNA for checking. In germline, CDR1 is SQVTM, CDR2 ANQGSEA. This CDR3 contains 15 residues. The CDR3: CSVHSGRGDSRELFF.

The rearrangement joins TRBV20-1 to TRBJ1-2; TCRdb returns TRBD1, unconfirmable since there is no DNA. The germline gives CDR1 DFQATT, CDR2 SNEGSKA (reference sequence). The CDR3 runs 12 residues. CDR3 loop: CSASGQEVGYTF.

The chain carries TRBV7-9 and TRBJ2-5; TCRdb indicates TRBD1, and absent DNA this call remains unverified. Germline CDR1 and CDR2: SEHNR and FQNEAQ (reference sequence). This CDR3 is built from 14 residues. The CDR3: CASSLVDRGETQYF.

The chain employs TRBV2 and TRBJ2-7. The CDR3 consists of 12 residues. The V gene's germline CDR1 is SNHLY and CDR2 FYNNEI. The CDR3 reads CASLLGDYEQYF. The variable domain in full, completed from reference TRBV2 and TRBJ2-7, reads EPEVTQTPSHQVTQMGQEVILRCVPISNHLYFYWYRQILGQKVEFLVSFYNNEISEKSEIFDDQFSVERPDGSNFTLKIRSTKLEDSAMYFCASLLGDYEQYFGPGTRLTVT.

The CDR3 spells CASLAQGLGTDTQYF. The chain couples TRBV6-1 to TRBJ2-3; the D gene TCRdb calls, TRBD1, cannot be checked with no DNA. This CDR3 has 15 residues. Germline CDR1 and CDR2: MNHNS and SASEGT.

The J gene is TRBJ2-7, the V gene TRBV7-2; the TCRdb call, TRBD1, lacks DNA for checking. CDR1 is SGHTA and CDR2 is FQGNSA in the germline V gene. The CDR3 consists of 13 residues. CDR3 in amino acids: CASSSRDRYEQYF.

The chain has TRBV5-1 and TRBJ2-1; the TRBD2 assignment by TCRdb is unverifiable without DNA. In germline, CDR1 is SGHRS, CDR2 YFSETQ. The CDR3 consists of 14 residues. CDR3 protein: CASSLYEGYNEQFF.